The clone carrying this T cell receptor (beta chain) was counted between two and nine times. Its antigen is undetermined. TCRdb re-called the 5' RACE reads with MiXCR, one entry per CDR3 protein. The sample has over 350,000 distinct CDR3 sequences, approximately 25% seen once. The sample comes from a study of T-cell memory formation after mild COVID-19. Germline V gene lookup returns CDR1 SGHTA and CDR2 FQGNSA. There are 17 residues in the CDR3. The V gene end was trimmed by 1 base and the J gene end by 0 bases; junction bases not matched to a gene: 5. Study-wide points: A balance of CD4 and CD8 characterized clones contracting day 15 to 85, whereas later expanders leaned CD4+. Memory from before infection featured some responding clones, which suggests cross-reactive memory joined.

This sequence joins TRBV7-2 and TRBJ2-2; TRBD1 matches 7 bases. The sample was PBMCs or a T cell subset sorted from them (not recorded which). The source of this sequence is an adult woman who had mild COVID-19 (a few samples of this study predate the infection). Cell type and time point are not known. The chain's CDR3 is CASSLGARGTNTGELFF. The CDR3 nucleotides are TGTGCCAGCAGCTTAGGGGCCAGGGGGACGAACACCGGGGAGCTGTTTTTT.